This T cell receptor beta chain originates from a study of T cell responses to AZD1222 COVID-19 vaccine. Study-wide results and limits: With two AZD1222 doses given, Spike-specific TCR breadth and depth both rose. Repertoire samples came only from after the peak T cell response. Clonal diversity was possibly underestimated; the donors were predominantly white British and more often female.

CDR1 is MDHEN, CDR2 SYDVKM, per germline. The CDR3 contains 13 residues. V was trimmed by 6 bases and J by 4 bases, leaving 12 bases between them. The table came from immunoSEQ multiplex PCR; TCRdb's copy has only in-frame clones and leaves some out. The profile shows 140,000 to 150,000 clones, under 95% of them singletons. Points on this clone: As yet, its antigen is unknown.

This clonotype originated in an adult in good health. The V gene is TRBV28, the J gene TRBJ1-2; D remains unclear. This sample comprised peripheral blood, obtained on day 0 of AZD1222 vaccination. For the CDR3, the DNA is TGTGCCAGCAGCGCCAGTGAGTTCTATGGCTACACCTTC. As protein: CASSASEFYGYTF.